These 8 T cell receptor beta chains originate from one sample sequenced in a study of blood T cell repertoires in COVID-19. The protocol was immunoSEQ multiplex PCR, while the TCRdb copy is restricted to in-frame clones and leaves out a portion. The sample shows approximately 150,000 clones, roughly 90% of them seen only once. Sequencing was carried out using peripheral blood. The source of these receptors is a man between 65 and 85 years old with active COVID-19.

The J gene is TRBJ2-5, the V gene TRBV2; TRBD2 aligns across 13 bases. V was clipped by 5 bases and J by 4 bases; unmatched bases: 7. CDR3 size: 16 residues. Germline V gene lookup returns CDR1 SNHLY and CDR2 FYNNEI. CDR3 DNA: TGTGCCAGCAGTTTCGGGACTAGCGGGACGGGAGAGACCCAGTACTTC. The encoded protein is CASSFGTSGTGETQYF.

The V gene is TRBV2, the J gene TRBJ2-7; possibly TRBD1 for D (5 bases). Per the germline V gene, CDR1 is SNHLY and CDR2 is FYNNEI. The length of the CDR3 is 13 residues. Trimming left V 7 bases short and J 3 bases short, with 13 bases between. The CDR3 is CASTPGQGYEQYF. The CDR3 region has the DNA TGTGCCAGCACCCCCGGGCAGGGCTACGAGCAGTACTTC.

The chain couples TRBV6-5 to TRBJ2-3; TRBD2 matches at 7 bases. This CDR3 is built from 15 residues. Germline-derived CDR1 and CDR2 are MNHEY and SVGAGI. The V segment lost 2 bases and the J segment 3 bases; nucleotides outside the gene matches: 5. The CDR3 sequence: CASSYEAGATDTQYF. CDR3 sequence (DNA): TGTGCCAGCAGTTACGAGGCGGGAGCTACAGATACGCAGTATTTT.

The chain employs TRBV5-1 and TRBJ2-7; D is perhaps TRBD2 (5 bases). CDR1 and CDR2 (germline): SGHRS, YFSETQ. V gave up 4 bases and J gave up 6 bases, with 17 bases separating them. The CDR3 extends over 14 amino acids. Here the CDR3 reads CASSESGLFGEQYF. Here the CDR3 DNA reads TGCGCCAGCAGCGAAAGTGGACTCTTCGGCGAGCAGTACTTC.

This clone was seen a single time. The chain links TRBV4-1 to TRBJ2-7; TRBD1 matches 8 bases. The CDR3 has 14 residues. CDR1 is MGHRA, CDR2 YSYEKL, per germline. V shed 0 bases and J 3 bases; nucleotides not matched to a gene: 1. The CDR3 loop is CASSQETGVYEQYF. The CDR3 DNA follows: TGCGCCAGCAGCCAAGAGACAGGGGTCTACGAGCAGTACTTC.

The DNA of the CDR3 is TGTGCCAGCAGTGAAGAGGCGGGACAGCGCTTGTACTTC. Amino acid sequence: CASSEEAGQRLYF. V gene TRBV2 combines with J gene TRBJ2-7; TRBD1 is a possible D gene (7 bases). The V end lost 1 base, the J end lost 12 bases, and 16 bases lay between the germline ends. The germline CDR1 and CDR2 sequences are SNHLY and FYNNEI. The CDR3 loop spans 13 amino acids.

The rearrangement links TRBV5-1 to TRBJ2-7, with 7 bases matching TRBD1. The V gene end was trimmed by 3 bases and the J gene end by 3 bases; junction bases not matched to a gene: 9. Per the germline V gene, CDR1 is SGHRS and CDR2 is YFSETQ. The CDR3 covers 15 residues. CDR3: CASSWGQNSDYEQYF. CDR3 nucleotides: TGCGCCAGCAGCTGGGGACAGAACTCGGACTACGAGCAGTACTTC.

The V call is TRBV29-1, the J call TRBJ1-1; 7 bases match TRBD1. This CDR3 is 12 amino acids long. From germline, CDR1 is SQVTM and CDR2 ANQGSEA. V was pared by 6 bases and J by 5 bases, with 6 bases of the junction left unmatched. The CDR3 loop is CSVLEGATEAFF. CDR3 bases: TGCAGCGTCCTTGAGGGGGCAACTGAAGCTTTCTTT.